This passage covers 23 T cell receptor beta chains from one sample sequenced in a study of blood T cell repertoires in COVID-19. Here immunoSEQ multiplex PCR was the method, and the copy in TCRdb shows in-frame clones only, minus some. The sample holds a few hundred thousand clones, 70% to 90% seen once. The source material was peripheral blood. The receptors originated from a man in his forties or fifties with acute or convalescent COVID-19.

The chain recombines TRBV5-6 with TRBJ2-1; no reliable D call. This CDR3 contains 12 residues. The V and J ends lost 4 bases and 9 bases respectively, with 11 bases between them. Germline V gene data show CDR1 as SGHDT and CDR2 as YYEEEE. This CDR3 reads CASSLLTGEQFF. The CDR3 nucleotides are TGTGCCAGCAGCCTTCTAACCGGTGAGCAGTTCTTC. Full variable domain (outside the CDR3, taken from reference TRBV5-6 and TRBJ2-1): DAGVTQSPTHLIKTRGQQVTLRCSPKSGHDTVSWYQQALGQGPQFIFQYYEEEERQRGNFPDRFSGHQFPNYSSELNVNALLLGDSALYLCASSLLTGEQFFGPGTRLTVL.

The chain employs TRBV19 and TRBJ1-6; possibly TRBD1 for D (5 bases). With 5 bases removed from V and 6 bases from J, the gap between germline ends came to 17 bases. Germline V lookup: CDR1 LNHDA, CDR2 SQIVND (reference sequence). CDR3 length: 16 residues. CDR3 protein: CASSPDGRGTNSPLHF. The CDR3 nucleotides read TGTGCCAGTAGTCCTGACGGGAGGGGTACTAATTCACCCCTCCACTTT.

The chain is built from TRBV29-1 and TRBJ1-1, with TRBD1 as a possible D gene (6 bases). The CDR3 is 13 residues long. Trimming shortened V by 7 bases and J by 0 bases, and 12 bases separated the two germline ends. Germline CDR1 is SQVTM and CDR2 is ANQGSEA. The CDR3 here is CSAGQLLNTEAFF. The CDR3 nucleotides are TGCAGCGCTGGACAGCTACTGAACACTGAAGCTTTCTTT.

The chain carries TRBV25-1 and TRBJ1-3, with 8 bases fitting TRBD1. V lost 5 bases, J lost 3 bases, and 12 bases stayed unmatched. The CDR3 has 17 residues. CDR1 is MGHDK, CDR2 SYGVNS, per germline. CDR3 in amino acids: CASSYTSGGTGGNTIYF. DNA for the CDR3: TGTGCCAGCAGTTACACGTCAGGGGGCACAGGTGGAAACACCATATATTTT.

V usage is TRBV30 and J usage is TRBJ1-6; 7 bases line up with TRBD1. The CDR3 sequence is 15 residues long. From germline, CDR1 is GTSNPN and CDR2 SVGIG (reference sequence). Trimming at V came to 8 bases and at J to 2 bases, leaving 9 bases not matched to a gene. CDR3 nucleotide sequence: TGTGCCGTCTCGACAGGGAATACCTATAATTCACCCCTCCACTTT. This gives the protein CAVSTGNTYNSPLHF.

This clone was recorded a few times. The rearrangement joins TRBV7-2 to TRBJ1-5, with D uncertain. The CDR3 covers 12 residues. V lost 5 bases and J 6 bases, leaving 8 bases between the germline ends. Germline CDR1 reads SGHTA; CDR2 reads FQGNSA. The CDR3 DNA follows: TGTGCCAGCAGCCCATACGGTCAGCCCCAGCATTTT. Protein sequence: CASSPYGQPQHF.

The chain combines TRBV2 with TRBJ1-5, with TRBD1 matching 8 bases. CDR3 length equals 14 residues. Germline values: CDR1 SNHLY, CDR2 FYNNEI. The J segment lost 1 base and the V segment lost 6 bases, leaving 2 bases of the junction unmatched. CDR3 region: CASRTGESNQPQHF. The CDR3 DNA reads as TGTGCCAGCAGGACAGGGGAGAGCAATCAGCCCCAGCATTTT.

J is TRBJ2-5 and V is TRBV3-1 (or the pseudogene TRBV3-2); 9 bases fit TRBD1. Germline CDR1 is LGHDT and CDR2 is YNNKEL (reference sequence). The J segment lost 3 bases and the V segment lost 6 bases, leaving 5 bases of the junction unmatched. The CDR3 runs to 14 residues. The CDR3 sequence: CASRQRDREETQYF. CDR3 nucleotide sequence: TGTGCCAGCAGACAAAGGGACAGGGAAGAGACCCAGTACTTC.

This sequence joins TRBV29-1 and TRBJ1-2; D unclear. CDR1 and CDR2 (germline): SQVTM, ANQGSEA. With 5 bases removed from V and 2 bases from J, the gap between germline ends came to 9 bases. The CDR3 extends over 12 amino acids. CDR3 amino acids: CSVQGPNYGYTF. Written as DNA, the CDR3 is TGCAGCGTTCAAGGGCCCAACTATGGCTACACCTTC.

The table lists this clone with a few counts. This chain links TRBV2 with TRBJ1-5; 12 bases match TRBD1. The CDR3 is made up of 15 amino acids. Germline trimming cut 6 bases from V and 4 bases from J; bases unmatched to any gene: 4. Per the germline V gene, CDR1 is SNHLY and CDR2 is FYNNEI. CDR3 loop: CASRGTGGGNQPQHF. Here the CDR3 DNA reads TGTGCCAGCAGGGGGACAGGGGGCGGGAATCAGCCCCAGCATTTT.

This clone has just a few counts. J is TRBJ1-3 and V is TRBV7-9; D possibly corresponds to TRBD1 (6 bases). Germline V gene data show CDR1 as SEHNR and CDR2 as FQNEAQ (reference sequence). The germline V and J ends were trimmed by 6 bases and 0 bases, with 12 bases remaining between them. The CDR3 extends over 15 amino acids. CDR3 sequence (DNA): TGTGCCAGCAGGGACCCAGGGGTCTCTGGAAACACCATATATTTT. Protein sequence: CASRDPGVSGNTIYF.

This clone was seen only a few times. V usage is TRBV21-1 and J usage is TRBJ1-1; the table calls TRBD1, which could not be checked here. TRBV21-1 is flagged as a pseudogene. There are 18 residues in the CDR3. CDR3: CASSNRTGGSGMNTEAFF. The CDR3, as DNA: TGTGCCAGCAGCAACCGGACAGGGGGCAGTGGGATGAACACTGAAGCTTTCTTT.

The V call is TRBV5-6, the J call TRBJ2-7, with a possible D match to TRBD2 (6 bases). CDR3 length: 15 amino acids. Trimming removed 2 bases from V and 3 bases from J, with 15 bases in between. From germline, CDR1 is SGHDT and CDR2 YYEEEE. CDR3 region: CASSFDPGGSYEQYF. The CDR3 nucleotides are TGTGCCAGCAGCTTCGACCCTGGGGGGAGCTACGAGCAGTACTTC. The full variable domain, rest sourced from reference TRBV5-6 and TRBJ2-7, is DAGVTQSPTHLIKTRGQQVTLRCSPKSGHDTVSWYQQALGQGPQFIFQYYEEEERQRGNFPDRFSGHQFPNYSSELNVNALLLGDSALYLCASSFDPGGSYEQYFGPGTRLTVT.

The table lists this clone with a few counts. This rearrangement joins TRBV29-1 to TRBJ1-2; no firm D call. Germline CDR1 SQVTM, CDR2 ANQGSEA. The V gene lost 4 bases and the J gene lost 4 bases, with 13 bases spanning the gap. The CDR3 length is 13 residues. CDR3 bases: TGCAGCGTTGGCGAGGTCCCCTTCTATGGCTACACCTTC. It translates to CSVGEVPFYGYTF. The full variable domain, with the rest looked up from reference TRBV29-1 and TRBJ1-2, is SAVISQKPSRDICQRGTSLTIQCQVDSQVTMMFWYRQQPGQSLTLIATANQGSEATYESGFVIDKFPISRPNLTFSTLTVSNMSPEDSSIYLCSVGEVPFYGYTFGSGTRLTVV.

The chain carries TRBV6-5 and TRBJ1-5, with TRBD1 identical over 7 bases. The V segment lost 6 bases and the J segment 10 bases; nucleotides outside the gene matches: 12. CDR1 and CDR2 from the germline V gene are MNHEY and SVGAGI. The CDR3 covers 14 residues. CDR3 nucleotides: TGTGCCAGCAGGATTGAACTCAGGACAGGACCCCAGCATTTT. As protein: CASRIELRTGPQHF.

This chain joins TRBV11-2 and TRBJ2-1; D is unresolved. This CDR3 contains 14 residues. V was clipped by 5 bases and J by 0 bases, with 8 bases between them. From germline, CDR1 is SGHAT and CDR2 FQNNGV. The CDR3 DNA reads TGTGCCAGCAGCCTAAGGAGCTCCTACAATGAGCAGTTCTTC. Residues: CASSLRSSYNEQFF.

This clone was found many times. The chain employs TRBV5-6 and TRBJ2-3; D possibly corresponds to TRBD1 (7 bases). Germline V gene data show CDR1 as SGHDT and CDR2 as YYEEEE. The CDR3 extends over 15 amino acids. Trimming left V 0 bases short and J 3 bases short, with 11 bases between. DNA of the CDR3: TGTGCCAGCAGCTTGGGGCAGGGGGGAACAGATACGCAGTATTTT. As protein: CASSLGQGGTDTQYF.

V usage is TRBV12-3 or TRBV12-4 and J usage is TRBJ2-5; D unclear. The CDR3 extends over 12 amino acids. Trimming took 3 bases from V and 5 from J, leaving 7 bases between them. The CDR3 region is CASSLRWETQYF. CDR3 sequence (DNA): TGTGCCAGCAGTTTGCGGTGGGAGACCCAGTACTTC.

Worth noting for this clone: The limits of the CDR3 on the DNA are not certain, so only TCRdb's listed CDR3 is given. The chain recombines TRBV5-4 with TRBJ1-2; TRBD1 is the table's D call and was not checked against the DNA. Germline V lookup: CDR1 SGHNT, CDR2 YYREEE (reference sequence). The CDR3 adds up to 15 amino acids, both ends counted. The CDR3 here is CASSWRNVGTGASAF.

A few counts support this clone. The chain employs TRBV4-2 and TRBJ2-2, with 11 bases identical to TRBD1. Germline V lookup: CDR1 LGHNA, CDR2 YNFKEQ. V lost 3 bases, J lost 5 bases, and 8 bases stayed unmatched. CDR3 length: 17 amino acids. CDR3 DNA: TGTGCCAGCAGCCATCCTCCGGGACAGGGGGGGACCGGGGAGCTGTTTTTT. Its protein product is CASSHPPGQGGTGELFF.

The chain joins TRBV7-8 to TRBJ2-3, with 16 bases identical to TRBD2. The CDR3 is 17 residues long. CDR1 SGHVS and CDR2 FQNEAQ come from the germline V gene. V trimming: 6 bases; J trimming: 5 bases; junction bases outside the gene matches: 8. This chain's CDR3 is CASSMGTSGGAKDTQYF. Written as DNA, the CDR3 is TGTGCCAGCAGTATGGGGACTAGCGGGGGGGCTAAAGATACGCAGTATTTT.

The CDR3 spells CASSAWTGTNYGYTF. CDR3 DNA sequence: TGTGCCAGCAGCGCCTGGACAGGGACTAACTATGGCTACACCTTC. V usage is TRBV7-9 and J usage is TRBJ1-2; 8 bases are shared with TRBD1. CDR3 length: 15 amino acids. Germline CDR1 is SEHNR and CDR2 is FQNEAQ (reference sequence). Trimming removed 5 bases from V and 0 bases from J; junction bases left unmatched: 5. The entire variable domain, with the rest obtained from reference TRBV7-9 and TRBJ1-2, is as follows: DTGVSQNPRHKITKRGQNVTFRCDPISEHNRLYWYRQTLGQGPEFLTYFQNEAQLEKSRLLSDRFSAERPKGSFSTLEIQRTEQGDSAMYLCASSAWTGTNYGYTFGSGTRLTVV.

The genes are TRBV7-2 and TRBJ2-1, with 12 positions matching TRBD2. The CDR3 consists of 16 residues. Germline loops: CDR1 SGHTA, CDR2 FQGNSA. V was clipped by 4 bases and J by 2 bases; unmatched bases: 3. In DNA form, the CDR3 reads TGTGCCAGCAGCTCCAGGACTAGCGGGGCCTACAATGAGCAGTTCTTC. This codes for CASSSRTSGAYNEQFF.